This T cell receptor beta chain was captured in a study of blood T cell repertoires in COVID-19. Libraries were prepared by immunoSEQ multiplex PCR; TCRdb keeps only in-frame clonotypes and omits some of them. Altogether a few hundred thousand clones are present, 88% being singletons, with the ten largest covering approximately 2%. This clone has a single count. One end of the junction is discordant with germline, which a read error may explain. All enrollees were about 18 to 100 years old and from approximately 25 US areas. The CDR3 is 14 residues long. The germline gives CDR1 MNHEY, CDR2 SVGAGI. Sequencing was done on a sample of PBMCs or T cells enriched from blood (not recorded which). The V gene is TRBV6-5, the J gene TRBJ1-2, with 7 bases lining up with TRBD1. The sequence was collected from a woman aged 55-69 years in a cohort exposed to, infected with or recovered from COVID-19 (not recorded which). The CDR3 loop reads CVSSLNRGGYGYTF. DNA for the CDR3: TGTGTCAGCAGTCTCAACAGGGGAGGCTATGGCTACACCTTC.